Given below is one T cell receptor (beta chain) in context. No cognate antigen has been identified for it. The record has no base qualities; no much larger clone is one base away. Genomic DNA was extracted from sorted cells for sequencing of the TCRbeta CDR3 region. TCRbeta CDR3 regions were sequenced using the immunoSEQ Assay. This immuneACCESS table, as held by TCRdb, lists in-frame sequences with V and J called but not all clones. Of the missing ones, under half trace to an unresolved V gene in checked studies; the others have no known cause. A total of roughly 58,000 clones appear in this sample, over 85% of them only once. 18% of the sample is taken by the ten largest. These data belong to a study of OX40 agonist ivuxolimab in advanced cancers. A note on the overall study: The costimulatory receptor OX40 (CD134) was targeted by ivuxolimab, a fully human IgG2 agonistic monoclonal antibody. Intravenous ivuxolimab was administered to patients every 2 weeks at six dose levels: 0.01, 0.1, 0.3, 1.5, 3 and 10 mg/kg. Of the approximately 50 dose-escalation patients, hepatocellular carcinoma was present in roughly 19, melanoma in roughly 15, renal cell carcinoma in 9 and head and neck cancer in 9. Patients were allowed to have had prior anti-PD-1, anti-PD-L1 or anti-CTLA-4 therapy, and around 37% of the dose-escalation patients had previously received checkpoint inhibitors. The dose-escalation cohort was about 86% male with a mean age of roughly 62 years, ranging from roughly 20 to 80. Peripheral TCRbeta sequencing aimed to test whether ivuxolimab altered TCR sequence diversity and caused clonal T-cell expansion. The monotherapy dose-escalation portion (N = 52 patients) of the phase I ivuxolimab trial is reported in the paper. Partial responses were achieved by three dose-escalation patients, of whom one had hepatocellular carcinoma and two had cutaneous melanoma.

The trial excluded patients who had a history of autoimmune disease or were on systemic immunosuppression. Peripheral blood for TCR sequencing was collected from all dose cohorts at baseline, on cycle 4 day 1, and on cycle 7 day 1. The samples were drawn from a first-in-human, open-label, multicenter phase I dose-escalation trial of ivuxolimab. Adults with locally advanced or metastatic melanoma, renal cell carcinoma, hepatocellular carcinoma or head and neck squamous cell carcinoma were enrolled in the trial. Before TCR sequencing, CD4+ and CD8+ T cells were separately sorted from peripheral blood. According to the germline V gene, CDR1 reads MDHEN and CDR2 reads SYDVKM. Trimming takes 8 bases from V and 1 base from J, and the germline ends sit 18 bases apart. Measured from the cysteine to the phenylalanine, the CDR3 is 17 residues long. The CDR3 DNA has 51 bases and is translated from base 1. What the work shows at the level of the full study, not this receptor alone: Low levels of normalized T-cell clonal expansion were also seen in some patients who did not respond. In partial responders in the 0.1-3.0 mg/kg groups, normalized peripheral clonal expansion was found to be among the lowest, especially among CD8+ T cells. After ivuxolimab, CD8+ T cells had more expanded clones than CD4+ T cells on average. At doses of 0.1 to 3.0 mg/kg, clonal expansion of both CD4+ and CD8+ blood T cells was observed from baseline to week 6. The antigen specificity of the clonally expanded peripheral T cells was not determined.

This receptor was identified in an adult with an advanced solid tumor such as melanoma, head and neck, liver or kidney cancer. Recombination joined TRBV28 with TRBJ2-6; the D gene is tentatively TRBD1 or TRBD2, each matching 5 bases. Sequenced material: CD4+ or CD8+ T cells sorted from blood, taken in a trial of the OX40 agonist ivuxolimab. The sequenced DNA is TGTGCCAGCGAGTCGTCAGGGAGAAAGTCTGGGGCCAACGTCCTGACTTTC. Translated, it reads CASESSGRKSGANVLTF.